This T cell receptor (beta chain) appears in the sequencing data of a study of shared clonotypes between healthy human individuals. Study results and limitations: A few donors held about 5% of naive CD4 clonotypes in common.

Naive-designated CD8 cells lacked CD45RO, were positively enriched for CCR7, and omitted terminally differentiated effector memory CD45RA+ cells. With respect to this clone: Antigen specificity is unknown.

The CDR3 length is 17 residues. After removal of 5 bases from V and 2 bases from J, the junction contained 8 bases not matched to a gene. In germline, CDR1 is MDHEN, CDR2 SYDVKM. Assay runs were performed at deep level. The method was immunoSEQ multiplex PCR; TCRdb's version includes in-frame clones alone and lacks a portion of them. Of hundreds of thousands of clones detected, 95% appear once; the ten largest clones hold about 0.11%. This sequence was found in a woman in her twenties or thirties in good health. Sequencing was carried out using naive CD8+ T cells sorted from blood. The rearrangement links TRBV28 to TRBJ2-5; the match to TRBD2 covers 13 bases. The CDR3 loop reads CASSAWTSGGHQETQYF. The CDR3 DNA reads TGTGCCAGCAGTGCCTGGACTAGCGGGGGCCATCAAGAGACCCAGTACTTC. Combining the CDR3 with reference TRBV28 and TRBJ2-5 gives the whole variable domain DVKVTQSSRYLVKRTGEKVFLECVQDMDHENMFWYRQDPGLGLRLIYFSYDVKMKEKGDIPEGYSVSREKKERFSLILESASTNQTSMYLCASSAWTSGGHQETQYFGPGTRLLVL.